This T cell receptor beta chain was observed in a study of cytomegalovirus exposure and HLA in healthy donors. As to this clone: Its antigen is currently unknown.

Study-wide findings and caveats: Further analysis was carried out later, and it showed several of the most significant clusters appearing linked to common viral pathogens.

A multiplex PCR was run with 60 Vbeta primers and 13 Jbeta primers. Here immunoSEQ multiplex PCR was the method, and the copy in TCRdb shows in-frame clones only, minus some. The table shows about 160,000 clones, with about two thirds occurring only once. Sequenced material: PBMCs. This clonotype originated in a woman aged 25 to 45 in good health and CMV-seronegative.

DNA for the CDR3: TGTGCCAGCAGCGTTTCGGACGGACAGGGCTATGGCTACACCTTC. Translated: CASSVSDGQGYGYTF. This chain joins TRBV9 and TRBJ1-2, with 8 bases fitting TRBD1. CDR3 size: 15 residues. Trimming cost V 2 bases and J 4 bases; bases outside gene matches: 7. The V gene's germline CDR1 is SGDLS and CDR2 YYNGEE.